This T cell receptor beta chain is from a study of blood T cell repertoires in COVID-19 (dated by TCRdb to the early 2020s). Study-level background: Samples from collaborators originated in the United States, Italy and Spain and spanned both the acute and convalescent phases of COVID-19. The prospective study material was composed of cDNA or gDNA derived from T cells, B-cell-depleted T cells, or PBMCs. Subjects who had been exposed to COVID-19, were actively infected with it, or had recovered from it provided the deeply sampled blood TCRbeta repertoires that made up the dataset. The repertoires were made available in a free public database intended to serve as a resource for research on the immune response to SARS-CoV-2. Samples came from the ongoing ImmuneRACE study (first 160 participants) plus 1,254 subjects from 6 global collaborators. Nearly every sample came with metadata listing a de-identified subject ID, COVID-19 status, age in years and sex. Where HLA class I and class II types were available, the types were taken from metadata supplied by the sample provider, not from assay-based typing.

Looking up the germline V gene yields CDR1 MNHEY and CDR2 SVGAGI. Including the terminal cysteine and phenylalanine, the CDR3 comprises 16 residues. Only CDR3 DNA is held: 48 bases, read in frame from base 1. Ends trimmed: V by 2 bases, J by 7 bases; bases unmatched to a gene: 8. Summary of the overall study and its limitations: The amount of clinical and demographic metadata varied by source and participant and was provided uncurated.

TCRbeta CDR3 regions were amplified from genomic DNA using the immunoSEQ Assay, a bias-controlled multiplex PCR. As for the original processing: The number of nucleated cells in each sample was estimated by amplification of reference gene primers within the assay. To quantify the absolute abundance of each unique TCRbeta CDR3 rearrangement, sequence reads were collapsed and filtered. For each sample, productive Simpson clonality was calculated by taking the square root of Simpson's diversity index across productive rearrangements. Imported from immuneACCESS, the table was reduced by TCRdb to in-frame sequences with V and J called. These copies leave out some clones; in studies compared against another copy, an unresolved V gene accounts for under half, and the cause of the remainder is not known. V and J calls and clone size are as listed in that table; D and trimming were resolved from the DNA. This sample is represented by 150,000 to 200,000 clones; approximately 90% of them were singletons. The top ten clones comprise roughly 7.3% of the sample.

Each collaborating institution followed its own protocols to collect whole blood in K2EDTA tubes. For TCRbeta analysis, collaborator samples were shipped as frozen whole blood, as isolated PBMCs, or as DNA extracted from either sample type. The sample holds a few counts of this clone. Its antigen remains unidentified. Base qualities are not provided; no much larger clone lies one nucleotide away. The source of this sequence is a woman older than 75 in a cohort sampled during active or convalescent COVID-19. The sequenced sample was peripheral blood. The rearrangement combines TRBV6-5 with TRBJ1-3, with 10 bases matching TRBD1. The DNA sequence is TGTGCCAGCAGTTACAGGGACAGGGGAGTTGGCAACACCATATATTTT. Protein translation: CASSYRDRGVGNTIYF.